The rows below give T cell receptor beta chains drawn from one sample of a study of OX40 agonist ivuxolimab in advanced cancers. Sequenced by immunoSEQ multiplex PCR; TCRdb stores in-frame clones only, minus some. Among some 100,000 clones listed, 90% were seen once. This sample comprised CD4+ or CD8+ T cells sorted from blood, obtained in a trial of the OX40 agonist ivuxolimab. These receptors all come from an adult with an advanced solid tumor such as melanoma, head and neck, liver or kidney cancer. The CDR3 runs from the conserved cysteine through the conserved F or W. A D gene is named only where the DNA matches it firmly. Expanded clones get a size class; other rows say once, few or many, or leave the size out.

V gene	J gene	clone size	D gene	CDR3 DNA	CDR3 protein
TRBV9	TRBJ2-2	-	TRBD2	TGTGCCAGCAGCGAGACTAGCGGGAGAGCCGGGGAGCTGTTTTTT	CASSETSGRAGELFF
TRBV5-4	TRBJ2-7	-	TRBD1	TGTGCCAGCAGCTCGGGACAGGGGAGCTCCTACGAGCAGTACTTC	CASSSGQGSSYEQYF
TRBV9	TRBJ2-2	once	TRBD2	TGTGCCAGCAGCGAGGCTAGCGGGACCCTCACCGGGGAGCTGTTTTTT	CASSEASGTLTGELFF
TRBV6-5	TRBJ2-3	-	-	TGTGCCAGCAGTTACTCGATCGATTTGTCAGATACGCAGTATTTT	CASSYSIDLSDTQYF
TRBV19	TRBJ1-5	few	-	TGTGCCAGTAGAAAGGACAGCCGTGGCAATCAGCCCCAGCATTTT	CASRKDSRGNQPQHF
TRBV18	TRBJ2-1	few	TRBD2	TGTGCCAGCTCACCCCGGACTAGCCGAAGCAATGAGCAGTTCTTC	CASSPRTSRSNEQFF
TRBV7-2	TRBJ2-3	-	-	TGTGCCAGCAGCTTAGTGAGTACCAATACAGATACGCAGTATTTT	CASSLVSTNTDTQYF
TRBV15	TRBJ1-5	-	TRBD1	TGTGCCACCCGCCCCGACAGGGCTCATCAGCCCCAGCATTTT	CATRPDRAHQPQHF
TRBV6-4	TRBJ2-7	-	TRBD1	TGTGCCAGCAGTGACGGACAGGGGAGGTCCTACGAGCAGTACTTC	CASSDGQGRSYEQYF
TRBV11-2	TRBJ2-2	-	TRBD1	TGTGCCAGCAGCTTAGTACGTCTGACAGGGGGCAAGAACACCGGGGAGCTGTTTTTT	CASSLVRLTGGKNTGELFF
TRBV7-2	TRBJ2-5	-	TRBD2	TGTGCCAGCAGCGGCTGGACTAGCGGGAGGTACCAAGAGACCCAGTACTTC	CASSGWTSGRYQETQYF
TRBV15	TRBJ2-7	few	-	TGTGCCACCAGCAGAGATAAGGGTTACGAGCAGTACTTC	CATSRDKGYEQYF
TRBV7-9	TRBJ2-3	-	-	TGTGCCAGCAGCCCGGACAGACCAGATACGCAGTATTTT	CASSPDRPDTQYF
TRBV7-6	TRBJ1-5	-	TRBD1	TGTGCCAGCAGCTTAGCAGGAGGGGGACAGGGGATGTTTGTCGGGGATCAGCCCCAGCATTTT	CASSLAGGGQGMFVGDQPQHF
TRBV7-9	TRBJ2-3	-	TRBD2	TGTGCCAGCAGCTCCCGCCTAGCGGGAACGGATACGCAGTATTTT	CASSSRLAGTDTQYF
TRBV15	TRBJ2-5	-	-	TGTGCCACCAGCAGAGATAGAGCTCCGGGGGAGACCCAGTACTTC	CATSRDRAPGETQYF
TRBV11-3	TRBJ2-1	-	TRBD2	TGTGCCAGCAGCCCTGGGACTAGCGGGAGTTATGAGCAGTTCTTC	CASSPGTSGSYEQFF
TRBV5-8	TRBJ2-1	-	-	TGTGCCAGCAGCTTGGGAGGGACCACTAGCAAGGCGCAGTTCTTC	CASSLGGTTSKAQFF
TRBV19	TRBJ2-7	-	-	TGTGCCACCCGGTTGGGAGGCACTATCTCCTACGAGCAGTACTTC	CATRLGGTISYEQYF
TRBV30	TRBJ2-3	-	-	TGTGCCTGGAGTGGACTAGGGTCCAGGACGGATACGCAGTATTTT	CAWSGLGSRTDTQYF
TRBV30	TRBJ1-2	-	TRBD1	TGTGCCTGGAGTGTAATGGGACAGGGACCGAACTATGGCTACACCTTC	CAWSVMGQGPNYGYTF
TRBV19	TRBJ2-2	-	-	TGTGCCAGTAGTAATAGTTGGGATAACACCGGGGAGCTGTTTTTT	CASSNSWDNTGELFF
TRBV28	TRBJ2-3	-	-	TGTGCCAGCAGTTACACAAGCGGAAACACAGATACGCAGTATTTT	CASSYTSGNTDTQYF
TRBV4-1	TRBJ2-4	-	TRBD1	TGCGCCAGCAGCCTTAAATTTGGACAGGGAACGCTAGCCAAAAACATTCAGTACTTC	CASSLKFGQGTLAKNIQYF
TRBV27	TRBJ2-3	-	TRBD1	TGTGCCAGAGTCCGGGACAGTAGCACAGATACGCAGTATTTT	CARVRDSSTDTQYF
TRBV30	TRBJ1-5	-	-	TGTGCCTGGAGTGTACAGCCCCAGCATTTT	CAWSVQPQHF
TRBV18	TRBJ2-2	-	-	TGTGCCAGCTCACCCGGCTACAACACCGGGGAGCTGTTTTTT	CASSPGYNTGELFF
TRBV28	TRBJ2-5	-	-	TGTGAAAGGTACCAAGAGACCCAGTACTTC	CERYQETQYF
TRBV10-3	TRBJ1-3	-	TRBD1	TGTGCCATCGAGGGGACAGGGTCTGGAAACACCATATATTTT	CAIEGTGSGNTIYF
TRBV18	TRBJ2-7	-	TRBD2	TGTGCCAGCTCACAGGGACTAGGCTCCTACGAGCAGTACTTC	CASSQGLGSYEQYF
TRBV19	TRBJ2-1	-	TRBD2	TGTGCCAGTAGAGGGCTAGCGGGAGGCCCCTACAATGAGCAGTTCTTC	CASRGLAGGPYNEQFF
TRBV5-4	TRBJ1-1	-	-	TGTGCCAGCAGCTTGGTTACCGGACTGAACACTGAAGCTTTCTTT	CASSLVTGLNTEAFF
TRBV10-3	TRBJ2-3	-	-	TGTGCCATCAGTGAGTCGGGGGATACGCAGTATTTT	CAISESGDTQYF
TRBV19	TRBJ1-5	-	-	TGTGCCAGTAGTATCAGGGATCAGCCCCAGCATTTT	CASSIRDQPQHF
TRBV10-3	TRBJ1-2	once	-	TGTGCCATCAGTGTTCAACCCCAGAACTATGGCTACACCTTC	CAISVQPQNYGYTF
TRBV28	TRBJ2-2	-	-	TGTGCCAGCAGTTCTCCGGGGGAGCCCGCGAACACCGGGGAGCTGTTTTTT	CASSSPGEPANTGELFF
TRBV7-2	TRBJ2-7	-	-	TGTGCCAGCAGCTCGGGACTTGTCGAGCAGTACTTC	CASSSGLVEQYF
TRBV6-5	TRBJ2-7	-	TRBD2	TGTGCCAGCAGCCCCGGGGGGGGCGGCTCCTACGAGCAGTACTTC	CASSPGGGGSYEQYF
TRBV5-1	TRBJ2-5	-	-	TGCGCCAGCAGCTTTGGCAGGGCAAAAGAGACCCAGTACTTC	CASSFGRAKETQYF
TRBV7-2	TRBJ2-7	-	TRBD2	TGTGCCAGCAGCTCCACTAGCGGATACGAGCAGTACTTC	CASSSTSGYEQYF
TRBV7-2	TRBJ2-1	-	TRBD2	TGTGCCAGCAGCTTAGTCGTGACTAGCGGGAGAAATGAGCAGTTCTTC	CASSLVVTSGRNEQFF
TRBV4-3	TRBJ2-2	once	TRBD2	TGCGCCAGCAGCCAAGAAGTGAGCGGGAGGGCCGGCGGGGAGCTGTTTTTT	CASSQEVSGRAGGELFF
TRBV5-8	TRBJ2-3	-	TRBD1	TGTGCCAGCAGCTTGGGGGGACAGGGGCCAGATACGCAGTATTTT	CASSLGGQGPDTQYF
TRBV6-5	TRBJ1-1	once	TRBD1	TGTGCCAGCAGTCCGAACAGGGGATCTTCTGAAGCTTTCTTT	CASSPNRGSSEAFF
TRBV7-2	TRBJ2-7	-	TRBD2	TGTGCCAGCAGCTCTAGCGGGAGAAGAGAGCAGTACTTC	CASSSSGRREQYF
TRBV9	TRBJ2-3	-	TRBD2	TGTGCCAGCAGCCCTAGCGGGAGAAGCACAGATACGCAGTATTTT	CASSPSGRSTDTQYF
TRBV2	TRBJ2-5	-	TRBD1	TGTGCCAGCAGTGAGGACAGGGGGGTGACCCAGTACTTC	CASSEDRGVTQYF